A single sample gave rise to the 20 T cell receptor beta chains below, sequenced in a study of OX40 agonist ivuxolimab in advanced cancers. TCRdb keeps only in-frame clones here, not all; method: immunoSEQ multiplex PCR. The data show under 90,000 clones, approximately 94% seen once. The specimen comprised CD4+ or CD8+ T cells sorted from blood, sampled in a trial of the OX40 agonist ivuxolimab. The receptors here all came from an adult with an advanced solid tumor such as melanoma, head and neck, liver or kidney cancer.

V is TRBV4-3 and J is TRBJ2-2, with D hard to call. This CDR3 spans 15 amino acids. Germline V gene lookup returns CDR1 LGHNA and CDR2 YSLEER. V lost 1 base and J 1 base, leaving 7 bases between the germline ends. The CDR3 is CASSQVAGNTGELFF. The CDR3 DNA reads as TGCGCCAGCAGCCAAGTCGCCGGGAACACCGGGGAGCTGTTTTTT.

This sequence joins TRBV6-5 and TRBJ2-2; D remains ambiguous. Trimming took 2 bases from V and 3 from J, leaving 10 bases between them. CDR3 length: 15 amino acids. Per the germline V gene, CDR1 is MNHEY and CDR2 is SVGAGI. For the CDR3, the DNA is TGTGCCAGCAGTTACGGCATCTCAGACACCGGGGAGCTGTTTTTT. Encoded protein: CASSYGISDTGELFF.

The gene calls are TRBV29-1 and TRBJ2-1; D perhaps matches TRBD1 (5 bases). Germline V gives CDR1 SQVTM, CDR2 ANQGSEA. The CDR3 length is 17 residues. With 0 bases removed from V and 2 bases from J, the gap between germline ends came to 17 bases. As DNA, the CDR3 is TGCAGCGTTGAAGATCAAGGCGTCAGGGTAACCTACAATGAGCAGTTCTTC. As protein: CSVEDQGVRVTYNEQFF.

V and J are TRBV28 and TRBJ2-1, with 7 bases matching TRBD2. The CDR3 is 15 amino acids. Germline CDR1 reads MDHEN; CDR2 reads SYDVKM. The V and J ends lost 1 base and 8 bases, in that order; junction bases with no gene match: 8. CDR3 loop: CASSLLGGSADEQFF. CDR3 bases: TGTGCCAGCAGTTTATTAGGCGGGAGTGCGGATGAGCAGTTCTTC.

The rearrangement joins TRBV27 to TRBJ2-7; maybe TRBD2 (7 bases). Germline values: CDR1 MNHEY, CDR2 SMNVEV (reference sequence). The CDR3 has 15 amino acids. Trimming removed 3 bases from V and 4 bases from J, with 16 bases in between. The CDR3 bases are TGTGCCAGCAGTTTTACCGGAGGGGGGGGTTACGAGCAGTACTTC. Protein: CASSFTGGGGYEQYF.

V gene TRBV28 combines with J gene TRBJ2-1; 14 bases align to TRBD2. The germline V gene has CDR1 MDHEN and CDR2 SYDVKM. The V gene end was trimmed by 5 bases and the J gene end by 6 bases; junction bases not matched to a gene: 6. This CDR3 is built from 16 residues. CDR3 bases: TGTGCCAGCAGTGGCCCCGGGACTAGCGGGAGCAATGAGCAGTTCTTC. This codes for CASSGPGTSGSNEQFF.

The chain has TRBV7-8 and TRBJ2-3, with 8 nucleotides matching TRBD1. The germline V gene has CDR1 SGHVS and CDR2 FQNEAQ. The CDR3 covers 15 residues. V dropped 5 bases and J dropped 6; count of bases not matched to a gene: 10. The CDR3 spells CASSLGTGEWDTQYF. The CDR3 DNA is TGTGCCAGCAGCCTAGGGACAGGAGAGTGGGATACGCAGTATTTT.

The gene calls are TRBV13 and TRBJ2-5; the D is unclear. The germline V gene has CDR1 PRHDT and CDR2 FYEKMQ (reference sequence). The CDR3 runs to 13 residues. The germline V and J ends were trimmed by 5 bases and 1 base, with 8 bases remaining between them. The CDR3 sequence is CASSPNFQETQYF. CDR3 bases: TGTGCCAGCAGCCCAAATTTCCAAGAGACCCAGTACTTC.

The V gene is TRBV4-1, the J gene TRBJ2-7; D is possibly TRBD1 (6 bases). Looked up from germline, CDR1 is MGHRA and CDR2 is YSYEKL. The CDR3 contains 15 residues. The V and J ends lost 5 bases and 5 bases respectively, with 19 bases between them. CDR3 sequence (DNA): TGCGCCAGCAGCTTCAGTTCAGGGGTGGCAGACGAGCAGTACTTC. Translating it yields CASSFSSGVADEQYF.

The chain is built from TRBV9 and TRBJ2-7, with a possible D match to TRBD2 (6 bases). CDR1 is SGDLS and CDR2 is YYNGEE in the germline V gene. The ends were cut back, 0 bases at V and 6 bases at J, with 13 bases in the middle. CDR3 length: 14 residues. CDR3 amino acids: CASSVDGGSSEQYF. The DNA for the CDR3 is TGTGCCAGCAGCGTAGATGGGGGGAGCTCCGAGCAGTACTTC. The complete variable domain, with remaining parts taken from reference TRBV9 and TRBJ2-7, reads DSGVTQTPKHLITATGQRVTLRCSPRSGDLSVYWYQQSLDQGLQFLIQYYNGEERAKGNILERFSAQQFPDLHSELNLSSLELGDSALYFCASSVDGGSSEQYFGPGTRLTVT.

The chain links TRBV5-4 to TRBJ2-1; 11 nucleotides agree with TRBD2. The V and J ends lost 4 bases and 8 bases, in that order; junction bases with no gene match: 8. The length of the CDR3 is 15 residues. Looked up from germline, CDR1 is SGHNT and CDR2 is YYREEE (reference sequence). The CDR3 here is CASSPGLAEIDEQFF. The CDR3 nucleotides are TGTGCCAGCAGCCCGGGACTAGCGGAAATCGATGAGCAGTTCTTC.

This chain links TRBV7-2 with TRBJ1-2; D is possibly TRBD1 (6 bases). Trimming took 4 bases from V and 5 from J, leaving 20 bases between them. Germline V CDR1 and CDR2: SGHTA, FQGNSA. This CDR3 is built from 16 residues. The CDR3 nucleotides are TGTGCCAGCAGCTCGATCGCAGGGGCAAAGACTTATGGCTACACCTTC. Translated: CASSSIAGAKTYGYTF.

The chain combines TRBV27 with TRBJ2-6; possibly TRBD1 for D (5 bases). CDR1 and CDR2 from the germline V gene are MNHEY and SMNVEV (reference sequence). With 2 bases removed from V and 6 bases from J, the gap between germline ends came to 17 bases. The CDR3 covers 17 residues. CDR3 sequence: CASSLGAAPGEANVLTF. The CDR3 DNA follows: TGTGCCAGCAGTTTAGGGGCGGCGCCTGGGGAGGCCAACGTCCTGACTTTC.

This clone turned up a few times. The J gene is TRBJ1-1, the V gene TRBV9; D is unresolved. V dropped 0 bases and J dropped 2 bases, with 8 bases sitting between them. CDR3 length: 14 residues. Germline-derived CDR1 and CDR2 are SGDLS and YYNGEE. In nucleotides, the CDR3 is TGTGCCAGCAGCGTAGATATGGGAAACACTGAAGCTTTCTTT. Translated: CASSVDMGNTEAFF.

The gene calls are TRBV7-6 and TRBJ1-4; possibly TRBD1 for D (6 bases). CDR1 is SGHVS and CDR2 is FNYEAQ in the germline V gene. The CDR3 contains 13 residues. V was cut by 5 bases and J by 8 bases, with 12 bases left in between. The CDR3 DNA sequence: TGTGCCAGCAGCCAAAGACAGGCCGAAAAACTGTTTTTT. Its translation is CASSQRQAEKLFF.

In this sample, this clone turned up a few times. The V and J genes are TRBV7-9 and TRBJ1-5; D is undetermined. The V end was cut by 5 bases, the J end by 3 bases, with 11 bases between. CDR3 length: 14 residues. Germline V gene lookup returns CDR1 SEHNR and CDR2 FQNEAQ (reference sequence). CDR3 sequence reads: CASSRGGNNQPQHF. The CDR3 bases are TGTGCCAGCAGCCGCGGTGGGAACAATCAGCCCCAGCATTTT.

This chain joins TRBV27 and TRBJ1-2; D is possibly TRBD1 (6 bases). The V gene's germline CDR1 is MNHEY and CDR2 SMNVEV (reference sequence). Trimming pared 5 bases from V and 3 bases from J, leaving 13 bases between. The CDR3 has 14 amino acids. CDR3 bases: TGTGCCAGCAGTACCACAGGGTTAGACTATGGCTACACCTTC. Residues: CASSTTGLDYGYTF.

The CDR3 region has the DNA TGTGCCACCAGCGGCCAGGGGGCTTACTCACCCCTCCACTTT. Its protein is CATSGQGAYSPLHF. This chain joins TRBV15 and TRBJ1-6; 8 bases agree with TRBD1. The CDR3 loop spans 14 amino acids. Per germline, CDR1 LNHNV and CDR2 YYDKDF (reference sequence). The V gene end was trimmed by 5 bases and the J gene end by 10 bases; junction bases not matched to a gene: 7.

The V gene is TRBV15, the J gene TRBJ1-2, with D possibly matching TRBD1 (6 bases). Trimming shortened V by 0 bases and J by 4 bases, and 9 bases separated the two germline ends. The CDR3 totals 14 residues. CDR1 is LNHNV, CDR2 YYDKDF, per germline (reference sequence). The CDR3 spells CATSRDDRSYGYTF. As DNA, the CDR3 is TGTGCCACCAGCAGAGATGACAGGAGCTATGGCTACACCTTC. Full variable domain (outside the CDR3, taken from reference TRBV15 and TRBJ1-2): DAMVIQNPRYQVTQFGKPVTLSCSQTLNHNVMYWYQQKSSQAPKLLFHYYDKDFNNEADTPDNFQSRRPNTSFCFLDIRSPGLGDTAMYLCATSRDDRSYGYTFGSGTRLTVV.

This chain uses TRBV6-5 with TRBJ2-7, with D maybe TRBD1 (5 bases). Germline-derived CDR1 and CDR2 are MNHEY and SVGAGI. The length of the CDR3 is 15 residues. Deletions cut 0 bases from V and 2 bases from J, with 11 bases between. As DNA, the CDR3 is TGTGCCAGCAGTTACTCGGCAGGGCAGACCTACGAGCAGTACTTC. Its protein is CASSYSAGQTYEQYF.